The 8 T cell receptor beta chains presented below share a single source sample, sequenced in a study of T-cell reconstitution after alpha-beta-depleted transplantation in children. TCRbeta library preparation incorporated unique molecular identifiers. In TCRdb, the PCR reads were re-called with MiXCR into one record per CDR3 protein. This table holds a few hundred thousand distinct CDR3 sequences, approximately 11% found once. Sequences were derived from PBMCs from the stem cell graft donor, sampled from the stem cell graft. Receptors were obtained from a human donor who donated a stem cell graft to a child with acute myeloid leukemia.

This chain links TRBV2 with TRBJ2-7; no clear D gene. Germline V CDR1 and CDR2: SNHLY, FYNNEI. V lost 3 bases to trimming and J lost 7 bases, with 4 bases between them. This CDR3 spans 10 amino acids. The CDR3 region has the DNA TGTGCCAGCAGTGATCGGGAGCAGTACGTC. This sequence encodes CASSDREQYV.

This chain links TRBV13 with TRBJ2-3, with D tentatively TRBD1 (6 bases). The ends were cut back, 5 bases at V and 2 bases at J, with 35 bases in the middle. The CDR3 covers 22 residues. Germline V gene data show CDR1 as PRHDT and CDR2 as FYEKMQ (reference sequence). The CDR3 nucleotides read TGTGCCAGCAGCCCACCCCAGGTGGGGGCCCTCGGATCAGATCCCCACACAGATACGCAGTATTTT. Its translation: CASSPPQVGALGSDPHTDTQYF.

CDR3 in DNA: TGTGCCAGCAGCCCGGCGGTGGACGGGGAGCTGTTTTTT. Its translation: CASSPAVDGELFF. The rearrangement links TRBV28 to TRBJ2-2; D not certain. This CDR3 has 13 amino acids. The V gene lost 6 bases and the J gene lost 7 bases, with 12 bases spanning the gap. Per the germline V gene, CDR1 is MDHEN and CDR2 is SYDVKM.

The sample holds many counts of this clonotype. This chain joins TRBV9 and TRBJ2-1; 10 nucleotides align to TRBD2. Germline V gives CDR1 SGDLS, CDR2 YYNGEE. CDR3 length: 18 amino acids. The V and J ends lost 0 bases and 7 bases, in that order; junction bases with no gene match: 13. In DNA, the CDR3 is TGTGCCAGCAGCGTAGATCCCCCTACTAGCGGGATTAAGAATGAGCAGTTCTTC. Encoded protein: CASSVDPPTSGIKNEQFF.

In its sample, this clonotype was seen a few times. The CDR3 here is CASSFGISADTQYF. CDR3 nucleotide sequence: TGCGCCAGCAGCTTTGGTATCAGTGCAGATACGCAGTATTTT. This chain connects TRBV5-1 to TRBJ2-3; D is uncertain. Germline assignment: CDR1 SGHRS and CDR2 YFSETQ. The CDR3 has 14 amino acids. Between the trimmed V and J ends, which lost 2 bases and 4 bases, there was a span of 11 bases.

The chain has TRBV20-1 and TRBJ2-3, with 9 nucleotides matching TRBD1. The CDR3 length is 14 residues. The V segment lost 6 bases and the J segment 1 base; nucleotides outside the gene matches: 5. Germline V gives CDR1 DFQATT, CDR2 SNEGSKA (reference sequence). The CDR3 DNA follows: TGCAGTGCACCTCGGACAGGGGGCACAGATACGCAGTATTTT. Encoded protein: CSAPRTGGTDTQYF.

This clonotype turned up a few times. The chain links TRBV7-2 to TRBJ2-5; 11 nucleotides match TRBD2. The CDR3 consists of 15 residues. Trimming took 5 bases from V and 6 from J; bases not matched to a gene: 8. Germline CDR1 SGHTA, CDR2 FQGNSA. The CDR3 coding sequence is TGTGCCAGCAGCCCCCCGGCTAGCGGGGGGAAGACCCAGTACTTC. Translation: CASSPPASGGKTQYF.

The chain has TRBV30 and TRBJ2-7; 12 bases line up with TRBD1. The length of the CDR3 is 16 residues. Germline V gene lookup returns CDR1 GTSNPN and CDR2 SVGIG (reference sequence). The J segment lost 0 bases and the V segment lost 7 bases, leaving 10 bases of the junction unmatched. In DNA form, the CDR3 reads TGTGCCTCGGACGGGACAGGGGGCCCCCGCTCCTACGAGCAGTACTTC. Its translation: CASDGTGGPRSYEQYF.